The rows below give T cell receptor beta chains drawn from one sample of a study of T cells in Graves' hyperthyroidism and ophthalmopathy. TCRdb processed the multiplex PCR reads anew with MiXCR; each CDR3 protein has one entry. The sample contains hundreds of thousands of distinct CDR3 sequences, just under 20% of which appear only once. The source material was blood. These receptors were collected from a man aged 35 to 55 with Graves' ophthalmopathy. The CDR3 runs from the conserved cysteine through the conserved F or W. A D gene is named only where the DNA matches it firmly. Clone size is shown for a subset of rows, as once, few, many or a class of expanded clone.

d_call: TRBD2; j_call: TRBJ2-1; clone_size: .; v_call: TRBV5-1; cdr3_nt: TGCGCCAGCAAGGAAACTAGCGGGGGGGCGGTGCAGTTCTTC; cdr3_aa: CASKETSGGAVQFF
d_call: TRBD2; j_call: TRBJ2-3; clone_size: many; v_call: TRBV20-1; cdr3_nt: TGCAGTGCTAGAGCCCCCCTAGCGGGAGTAGATACGCAGTATTTT; cdr3_aa: CSARAPLAGVDTQYF
d_call: .; j_call: TRBJ2-1; clone_size: many; v_call: TRBV5-1; cdr3_nt: TGCGCCAGCAGCGGGCGGGGGCAGGGATCCCACAATGAGCAGTTCTTC; cdr3_aa: CASSGRGQGSHNEQFF
d_call: .; j_call: TRBJ2-7; clone_size: .; v_call: TRBV2; cdr3_nt: TGTGCCAGCAGTGAAGCCAATCGAGGGGTCGAGCAGTACTTC; cdr3_aa: CASSEANRGVEQYF
d_call: TRBD2; j_call: TRBJ2-1; clone_size: .; v_call: TRBV7-3; cdr3_nt: TGTGCCAGCAGCCCCTGGACTAGCGGGAGCTACAATGAGCAGTTCTTC; cdr3_aa: CASSPWTSGSYNEQFF
d_call: .; j_call: TRBJ1-1; clone_size: .; v_call: TRBV6-2/TRBV6-3; cdr3_nt: TGTGCCAGCAGCCGGACAGCCGGTGAAGCTTTCTTT; cdr3_aa: CASSRTAGEAFF
d_call: .; j_call: TRBJ1-3; clone_size: .; v_call: TRBV20-1; cdr3_nt: TGCAGTGCTAGTTCCCTTAGCTCTGGAAACACCATATATTTT; cdr3_aa: CSASSLSSGNTIYF
d_call: .; j_call: TRBJ2-7; clone_size: .; v_call: TRBV27; cdr3_nt: TGTGCCAGCAGTTTGATCTCCACCTCCTACGAGCAGTACTTC; cdr3_aa: CASSLISTSYEQYF
d_call: .; j_call: TRBJ2-1; clone_size: many; v_call: TRBV12-5; cdr3_nt: TGTGCTAGTGGACCCGGCCTGGCCGACAATGAGCAGTTCTTC; cdr3_aa: CASGPGLADNEQFF
d_call: .; j_call: TRBJ2-5; clone_size: many; v_call: TRBV7-8; cdr3_nt: TGTGCCAGCAGCTTAGTGCTAGGCCAAGAGACCCAGTACTTC; cdr3_aa: CASSLVLGQETQYF
d_call: .; j_call: TRBJ2-1; clone_size: .; v_call: TRBV14; cdr3_nt: TGTGCCAGCAGCCAAAGGATAGGGACACCCTTTGACAATGAGCAGTTCTTC; cdr3_aa: CASSQRIGTPFDNEQFF
d_call: .; j_call: TRBJ2-3; clone_size: many; v_call: TRBV5-4; cdr3_nt: TGTGCCGCACGGACAGACGGGGATACGCAGTATTTT; cdr3_aa: CAARTDGDTQYF
d_call: .; j_call: TRBJ2-1; clone_size: few; v_call: TRBV7-3; cdr3_nt: TGTGCCAGCAGCTTAAATGGGCCCGGGCCAAATGAGCAGTTCTTC; cdr3_aa: CASSLNGPGPNEQFF
d_call: .; j_call: TRBJ2-1; clone_size: .; v_call: TRBV18; cdr3_nt: TGTGCCAGCTCACCAAGTGGTCTACGGGGAGGAAACGATGAGCAGTTCTTC; cdr3_aa: CASSPSGLRGGNDEQFF
d_call: .; j_call: TRBJ2-1; clone_size: .; v_call: TRBV19; cdr3_nt: TGTGCCAGTAGCCTTACCGGACTGAGCTCCTACAATGAGCAGTTCTTC; cdr3_aa: CASSLTGLSSYNEQFF
d_call: .; j_call: TRBJ2-3; clone_size: few; v_call: TRBV19; cdr3_nt: TGTGCCAGTAACTTTGGCGCAGATACGCAGTATTTT; cdr3_aa: CASNFGADTQYF
d_call: .; j_call: TRBJ2-3; clone_size: few; v_call: TRBV5-1; cdr3_nt: TGCGCCAGCAGCTTGGTAGGGTGGGATACGCAGTATTTT; cdr3_aa: CASSLVGWDTQYF
d_call: TRBD2; j_call: TRBJ2-1; clone_size: .; v_call: TRBV10-2; cdr3_nt: TGCGCCAGCAGTGAGTGGCGGGGGGGTTACAATGAGCGGTTCTTC; cdr3_aa: CASSEWRGGYNERFF
d_call: TRBD1; j_call: TRBJ2-1; clone_size: .; v_call: TRBV5-6; cdr3_nt: TGTGCCAGCAGCTTGACGGGGACAGGGGTGAATGAGCAGTTCTTC; cdr3_aa: CASSLTGTGVNEQFF
d_call: TRBD2; j_call: TRBJ2-1; clone_size: many; v_call: TRBV20-1; cdr3_nt: TGCAGTGCTCAGCGGGAGGGCCACAATGAGCAGTTCTTC; cdr3_aa: CSAQREGHNEQFF
d_call: TRBD1; j_call: TRBJ1-5; clone_size: few; v_call: TRBV20-1; cdr3_nt: TGCAGTGCTAGAGGTCCCCAGGGGGTTCAGCCCCAGCATTTT; cdr3_aa: CSARGPQGVQPQHF
d_call: .; j_call: TRBJ2-1; clone_size: .; v_call: TRBV28; cdr3_nt: TGTCCCAGCAGTTTGGGTGGCTCCTACAATGAGCAGTTCTTC; cdr3_aa: CPSSLGGSYNEQFF
d_call: TRBD2; j_call: TRBJ2-3; clone_size: many; v_call: TRBV7-8; cdr3_nt: TGTGCCAGCAGCCGACTAGCGGGGGGAGGAGATACGCAGTATTTT; cdr3_aa: CASSRLAGGGDTQYF
d_call: .; j_call: TRBJ2-7; clone_size: many; v_call: TRBV7-2; cdr3_nt: TGTGCCACCTCCGACACGGGCTACGAGCAGTACTTC; cdr3_aa: CATSDTGYEQYF
d_call: .; j_call: TRBJ2-2; clone_size: .; v_call: TRBV19; cdr3_nt: TGTGCCAGTACCACCGGACTACAAGGCACCGGGGAGCTGTTTTTT; cdr3_aa: CASTTGLQGTGELFF
d_call: .; j_call: TRBJ1-2; clone_size: .; v_call: TRBV2; cdr3_nt: TGTGCCAGCAGTGAAGAATCCGGCTACACCTTC; cdr3_aa: CASSEESGYTF
d_call: .; j_call: TRBJ1-3; clone_size: few; v_call: TRBV3-1; cdr3_nt: TGTGCCAGCAGCCAAAATGCAGGGACTGGAAACACCATATATTTT; cdr3_aa: CASSQNAGTGNTIYF
d_call: TRBD2; j_call: TRBJ2-7; clone_size: few; v_call: TRBV6-1; cdr3_nt: TGTGCCAGCAGTGAAGTAAGGAGCGGGGGGGCCCAACTCTACGAGCAGTACTTC; cdr3_aa: CASSEVRSGGAQLYEQYF
d_call: .; j_call: TRBJ1-5; clone_size: few; v_call: TRBV5-1; cdr3_nt: TGCGCCAGCAGCTTAACGGGGGCCCTGAATCAGCCCCAGCATTTT; cdr3_aa: CASSLTGALNQPQHF
d_call: TRBD1; j_call: TRBJ1-6; clone_size: few; v_call: TRBV16; cdr3_nt: TGTGCCAGCAGCCGCAGCAGGGGGCAGGAATATAATTCACCCCTCCACTTT; cdr3_aa: CASSRSRGQEYNSPLHF
d_call: .; j_call: TRBJ2-4; clone_size: few; v_call: TRBV6-2/TRBV6-3; cdr3_nt: TGTGCCAGCAGCCAAAACCGCCGGGTCCAGTACTTC; cdr3_aa: CASSQNRRVQYF
d_call: TRBD2; j_call: TRBJ2-1; clone_size: few; v_call: TRBV15; cdr3_nt: TGTGCCACCAGCAGGGGGGGGTTGGACAATGAGCAGTTCTTC; cdr3_aa: CATSRGGLDNEQFF
d_call: TRBD1; j_call: TRBJ1-1; clone_size: many; v_call: TRBV6-6; cdr3_nt: TGTGCCAGCAGTTACCGGGGACAGATGAACACTGAAGCTTTCTTT; cdr3_aa: CASSYRGQMNTEAFF
d_call: .; j_call: TRBJ2-7; clone_size: .; v_call: TRBV3-1; cdr3_nt: TGTGCCAGCAGCCAAATATCCGGGCTGGCCACCTACGAGCAGTACTTC; cdr3_aa: CASSQISGLATYEQYF
d_call: .; j_call: TRBJ2-1; clone_size: .; v_call: TRBV20-1; cdr3_nt: TGCAGTGCTTGGACCTTAAGTGGTACCAATGAGCAGTTCTTC; cdr3_aa: CSAWTLSGTNEQFF
d_call: TRBD2; j_call: TRBJ2-7; clone_size: .; v_call: TRBV5-1; cdr3_nt: TGCGCCAGCAGCACGGTTAGCGGGAGCTCCTACGAGCAGTACTTC; cdr3_aa: CASSTVSGSSYEQYF
d_call: TRBD1; j_call: TRBJ1-3; clone_size: .; v_call: TRBV6-2/TRBV6-3; cdr3_nt: TGTGCCAGCAGTTACGGTACAGGGGTTGACGGAAACACCATATATTTT; cdr3_aa: CASSYGTGVDGNTIYF
d_call: .; j_call: TRBJ1-2; clone_size: .; v_call: TRBV4-1; cdr3_nt: TGCGCCAGCAGCCAAGGCCCCGGGTCGTTTAACTATGGCTACACCTTC; cdr3_aa: CASSQGPGSFNYGYTF
d_call: TRBD2; j_call: TRBJ2-7; clone_size: .; v_call: TRBV5-4; cdr3_nt: TGTGCCAGCAGGAAAGCGGGAGGGGCCTACGAGCAGTACTTC; cdr3_aa: CASRKAGGAYEQYF
d_call: .; j_call: TRBJ1-2; clone_size: .; v_call: TRBV5-5; cdr3_nt: TGTGCCAGCAGCTTGGGGACAAAGCTTGACTATGGCTACACCTTC; cdr3_aa: CASSLGTKLDYGYTF
d_call: .; j_call: TRBJ1-1; clone_size: many; v_call: TRBV18; cdr3_nt: TGTGCCAGCTCACCTCCCGGGCTATGGACGGGCACTGAAGCTTTCTTT; cdr3_aa: CASSPPGLWTGTEAFF
d_call: .; j_call: TRBJ1-1; clone_size: many; v_call: TRBV6-1; cdr3_nt: TGTGCCAGCAGTCAGCAGCCTCGGGGGGATGAAGCTTTCTTT; cdr3_aa: CASSQQPRGDEAFF
d_call: TRBD2; j_call: TRBJ2-2; clone_size: few; v_call: TRBV5-1; cdr3_nt: TGCGCCAGCAGCATTAGCGGGACTAGCACCGGGGAGCTGTTTTTT; cdr3_aa: CASSISGTSTGELFF
d_call: TRBD1; j_call: TRBJ1-5; clone_size: few; v_call: TRBV12-3/TRBV12-4; cdr3_nt: TGTGCCAGCAGTTCCCGGGACAGGGGGCGCGGGGGTCAGCCCCAGCATTTT; cdr3_aa: CASSSRDRGRGGQPQHF
d_call: TRBD1; j_call: TRBJ1-4; clone_size: once; v_call: TRBV2; cdr3_nt: TGTGTCAGCAGGGGGATGGCTAATGAAAAACTGTTTTTT; cdr3_aa: CVSRGMANEKLFF
d_call: TRBD2; j_call: TRBJ2-3; clone_size: .; v_call: TRBV7-6; cdr3_nt: TGTGCCAGCAGCCCCTTGAGCGGGGGGGCGTCAGATACGCAGTATTTT; cdr3_aa: CASSPLSGGASDTQYF
d_call: .; j_call: TRBJ2-3; clone_size: many; v_call: TRBV3-1; cdr3_nt: TGTGCCAGCAGCCAAGGTTGGCCTAGCGCAGATACGCAGTATTTT; cdr3_aa: CASSQGWPSADTQYF
d_call: TRBD1; j_call: TRBJ2-7; clone_size: .; v_call: TRBV12-5; cdr3_nt: TGTGCTAGTGGTTTTCGGCCGGGACAGGGGGCGTTCGACGAGCAGTACTTC; cdr3_aa: CASGFRPGQGAFDEQYF
d_call: TRBD2; j_call: TRBJ2-1; clone_size: many; v_call: TRBV9; cdr3_nt: TGTGCCAGCTCACCAGGGACTAGAAACAATGAGCAGTTCTTC; cdr3_aa: CASSPGTRNNEQFF
d_call: .; j_call: TRBJ2-2; clone_size: many; v_call: TRBV7-9; cdr3_nt: TGTGCCAGCAGCTCACCATCTAGGACGGGAGTGGACACCGGGGAGCTGTTTTTT; cdr3_aa: CASSSPSRTGVDTGELFF
d_call: .; j_call: TRBJ1-4; clone_size: .; v_call: TRBV6-1; cdr3_nt: TGTGCCAGCAGTGGGAGTGAAAAACTGTTTTTT; cdr3_aa: CASSGSEKLFF
d_call: .; j_call: TRBJ2-1; clone_size: .; v_call: TRBV20-1; cdr3_nt: TGCAGTACGCTTCTTGGGGGAAACGGATACAATGAGCAGTTCTTC; cdr3_aa: CSTLLGGNGYNEQFF
d_call: .; j_call: TRBJ2-2; clone_size: few; v_call: TRBV29-1; cdr3_nt: TGCAGCGTTGTACAGGTTGCCGGGGAGCTGTTTTTT; cdr3_aa: CSVVQVAGELFF
d_call: .; j_call: TRBJ1-1; clone_size: .; v_call: TRBV20-1; cdr3_nt: TGCAGTGCTAGAGAGGTCGCACCCATGAACACTGAAGCTTTCTTT; cdr3_aa: CSAREVAPMNTEAFF
d_call: .; j_call: TRBJ2-3; clone_size: few; v_call: TRBV5-6; cdr3_nt: TGTGCCAGCAGCTTTAGACAGGTGGGCACAGATACGCAGTATTTT; cdr3_aa: CASSFRQVGTDTQYF
d_call: .; j_call: TRBJ2-5; clone_size: few; v_call: TRBV6-5; cdr3_nt: TGTGCCAGCAGTTACAATGGCAGGCAAGAGACCCAGTACTTC; cdr3_aa: CASSYNGRQETQYF